These 29 T cell receptor beta chains came from one sample sequenced in a study of patients and donors after allogeneic stem cell transplantation. TCRdb independently ran MiXCR on the RT-PCR reads; one entry per CDR3 protein. The sample holds 390,000 or so distinct CDR3 sequences, around 16% seen once. The specimen was blood, either unsorted or a sorted T cell fraction (not recorded which). The receptors were gathered from a human donor who was either an allogeneic HSCT recipient or a stem cell or donor lymphocyte infusion donor (not recorded which). It is not recorded whose cells these are; they may come from a transplant donor.

The rearrangement joins TRBV18 to TRBJ2-7, with 8 bases that match TRBD1. Trimming took 4 bases from V and 5 from J; bases not matched to a gene: 4. Germline-derived CDR1 and CDR2 are KGHSH and LQKENI. The CDR3 spans 13 residues. Here the CDR3 reads CASSLVTGDEQYF. In DNA, the CDR3 is TGTGCCAGCTCACTAGTGACAGGGGACGAGCAGTACTTC.

This clonotype was seen a handful of times. The V and J genes are TRBV29-1 and TRBJ1-2; D remains ambiguous. The germline V and J ends were trimmed by 7 bases and 8 bases, with 14 bases remaining between them. Germline V CDR1 and CDR2: SQVTM, ANQGSEA. The CDR3 has 11 amino acids. CDR3 sequence (DNA): TGCAGCGCTATCGCTCCCACGGGCTACACCTTC. Residues: CSAIAPTGYTF.

In its sample, this clonotype was seen a few times. The rearrangement uses TRBV23-1 and TRBJ2-3; D possibly corresponds to TRBD2 (5 bases). TRBV23-1 carries the ORF label, with uncertain function. This CDR3 contains 16 residues. Deletions cut 2 bases from V and 2 bases from J, with 14 bases between. CDR3 residues: CASSQPRGPITDTQYF. The CDR3 DNA follows: TGCGCCAGCAGTCAACCACGAGGGCCAATCACAGATACGCAGTATTTT.

This clonotype occurred a few times. The rearrangement joins TRBV7-2 to TRBJ1-2; no clear D. The V end was cut by 7 bases, the J end by 0 bases, with 12 bases between. There are 14 residues in the CDR3. Germline CDR1 reads SGHTA; CDR2 reads FQGNSA. CDR3 in DNA: TGTGCCAGCATTAGAGCAGCGACTAACTATGGCTACACCTTC. It specifies CASIRAATNYGYTF. Filled out from reference TRBV7-2 and TRBJ1-2, the complete variable domain reads GAGVSQSPSNKVTEKGKDVELRCDPISGHTALYWYRQSLGQGLEFLIYFQGNSAPDKSGLPSDRFSAERTGGSVSTLTIQRTQQEDSAVYLCASIRAATNYGYTFGSGTRLTVV.

The chain employs TRBV2 and TRBJ2-3; no firm D call. CDR1 is SNHLY and CDR2 is FYNNEI in the germline V gene. V lost 4 bases and J lost 2, with 7 bases in between. The CDR3 covers 13 residues. Here the CDR3 reads CASSGSPTDTQYF. The CDR3 DNA reads as TGTGCCAGCAGTGGCAGCCCCACAGATACGCAGTATTTT.

V usage is TRBV6-5 and J usage is TRBJ2-5; 7 bases are shared with TRBD1. Germline assignment: CDR1 MNHEY and CDR2 SVGAGI. The CDR3 consists of 15 residues. V gave up 3 bases and J gave up 5 bases; unmatched junction bases: 9. CDR3 DNA: TGTGCCAGCAGTTATGGAGACAGGGCAGGGGAGACCCAGTACTTC. It is translated as CASSYGDRAGETQYF.

The chain combines TRBV25-1 with TRBJ1-2; 9 nucleotides match TRBD1. The CDR3 spans 15 residues. Germline V gene data show CDR1 as MGHDK and CDR2 as SYGVNS. V lost 3 bases and J lost 2; bases outside the gene matches: 4. The CDR3 bases are TGTGCCAGCAGTGATTCGGGACAGGGAAACTATGGCTACACCTTC. Translating it yields CASSDSGQGNYGYTF.

This clonotype has just a few counts. The V and J genes are TRBV5-5 and TRBJ2-7, with D perhaps matching TRBD2 (5 bases). The CDR3 consists of 13 residues. CDR1 and CDR2 from the germline V gene are SGHKS and YYEKEE (reference sequence). The V end lost 3 bases, the J end lost 2 bases, and 9 bases lay between the germline ends. CDR3 residues: CASSSGFTYEQYF. The DNA for the CDR3 is TGTGCCAGCAGCTCGGGATTTACCTACGAGCAGTACTTC.

This chain connects TRBV7-2 to TRBJ1-2, with 8 bases identical to TRBD1. The J segment lost 12 bases and the V segment lost 7 bases, leaving 19 bases of the junction unmatched. There are 15 residues in the CDR3. CDR1 and CDR2 from the germline V gene are SGHTA and FQGNSA. The DNA for the CDR3 is TGTGCCAGCACTTTTAGTGGGCGTCAGGGGGCTCCGGACACCTTC. Translation gives CASTFSGRQGAPDTF.

In its sample, this clonotype was seen many times. The V and J genes are TRBV7-9 and TRBJ2-7, with 7 bases matching TRBD1. This CDR3 contains 13 residues. V dropped 1 base and J dropped 6; count of bases not matched to a gene: 3. Germline values: CDR1 SEHNR, CDR2 FQNEAQ (reference sequence). CDR3 sequence: CASSLGQGFEQYF. CDR3 coding DNA: TGTGCCAGCAGCTTAGGACAGGGTTTCGAGCAGTACTTC.

This clonotype was detected a few times. This chain links TRBV29-1 with TRBJ1-2; D gene unclear. Between the trimmed V and J ends, which lost 0 bases and 8 bases, there was a span of 13 bases. The germline V gene has CDR1 SQVTM and CDR2 ANQGSEA. The CDR3 is 13 amino acids. This chain's CDR3 is CSVEDMKGGGYTF. In DNA, the CDR3 is TGCAGCGTTGAAGATATGAAGGGAGGCGGCTACACCTTC.

This clonotype was found a few times. The chain couples TRBV12-5 to TRBJ1-1; 7 bases match TRBD1. This CDR3 has 15 amino acids. V gave up 3 bases and J gave up 1 base; unmatched junction bases: 5. CDR1 LGHNT and CDR2 FRNRAP come from the germline V gene. CDR3 amino acids: CASGFTGATNTEAFF. CDR3 nucleotides: TGTGCTAGTGGTTTTACAGGGGCTACGAACACTGAAGCTTTCTTT.

The chain links TRBV9 to TRBJ2-5; 11 bases align to TRBD2. This CDR3 is 17 amino acids long. Germline assignment: CDR1 SGDLS and CDR2 YYNGEE. Trimming at V came to 1 base and at J to 2 bases, leaving 7 bases not matched to a gene. In nucleotides, the CDR3 is TGTGCCAGCAGCGTATATTCTAGCGGGAGGACTCAAGAGACCCAGTACTTC. Its translation is CASSVYSSGRTQETQYF.

J is TRBJ2-5 and V is TRBV4-1, with 9 bases matching TRBD2. V lost 1 base to trimming and J lost 4 bases; unmatched junction nucleotides: 4. Germline V lookup: CDR1 MGHRA, CDR2 YSYEKL. This CDR3 spans 15 amino acids. CDR3 amino acids: CASSQGGRATETQYF. CDR3 sequence (DNA): TGCGCCAGCAGCCAAGGCGGGAGGGCCACAGAGACCCAGTACTTC.

This clonotype was counted only a few times. This chain uses TRBV5-5 with TRBJ2-3; 9 bases line up with TRBD2. Germline V gene data show CDR1 as SGHKS and CDR2 as YYEKEE (reference sequence). Losses at the gene ends were 4 bases for V and 7 bases for J; bases not matched to a gene: 16. The CDR3 is 17 amino acids. Here the CDR3 reads CASSPNPASGKIHTQYF. CDR3 DNA: TGTGCCAGCAGCCCAAATCCGGCTAGCGGGAAGATCCATACGCAGTATTTT.

The chain combines TRBV15 with TRBJ2-7, with D possibly TRBD1 on 5 matching bases. CDR1 is LNHNV, CDR2 YYDKDF, per germline (reference sequence). The CDR3 length is 14 residues. V was cut by 4 bases and J by 2 bases, with 12 bases left in between. CDR3 loop: CATSIPGIAYEQYF. DNA for the CDR3: TGTGCCACCAGCATACCAGGGATCGCCTACGAGCAGTACTTC. Using reference TRBV15 and TRBJ2-7 for the parts outside the CDR3, the full variable domain is DAMVIQNPRYQVTQFGKPVTLSCSQTLNHNVMYWYQQKSSQAPKLLFHYYDKDFNNEADTPDNFQSRRPNTSFCFLDIRSPGLGDTAMYLCATSIPGIAYEQYFGPGTRLTVT.

The count of this clonotype is one. The rearrangement links TRBV5-8 to TRBJ2-6; D unresolved. From germline, CDR1 is SGHTS and CDR2 YDEGEE. CDR3 length: 15 residues. Deletions cut 5 bases from V and 0 bases from J, with 9 bases between. In nucleotides, the CDR3 is TGTGCCAGCAGATGGATTGGCTCTGGGGCCAACGTCCTGACTTTC. Protein product: CASRWIGSGANVLTF. Full variable domain (rest looked up from reference TRBV5-8 and TRBJ2-6): EAGVTQSPTHLIKTRGQQATLRCSPISGHTSVYWYQQALGLGLQFLLWYDEGEERNRGNFPPRFSGRQFPNYSSELNVNALELEDSALYLCASRWIGSGANVLTFGAGSRLTVL.

This chain uses TRBV4-2 with TRBJ2-3; D is perhaps TRBD2 (5 bases). Germline loops: CDR1 LGHNA, CDR2 YNFKEQ. V lost 0 bases, J lost 4 bases, and 17 bases lay in between. CDR3 length equals 17 residues. The CDR3 region has the DNA TGTGCCAGCAGCCAAGACGGGGTACTCGGGAACCCAGATACGCAGTATTTT. Translating it yields CASSQDGVLGNPDTQYF.

V gene TRBV10-3 combines with J gene TRBJ1-1, with 9 bases matching TRBD1. CDR1 and CDR2 (germline): ENHRY, SYGVKD. The V gene end was trimmed by 5 bases and the J gene end by 0 bases; junction bases not matched to a gene: 7. The CDR3 has 16 amino acids. CDR3 region: CAISPLGTGMNTEAFF. CDR3 sequence (DNA): TGTGCCATCAGTCCCCTTGGGACAGGGATGAACACTGAAGCTTTCTTT.

This chain uses TRBV5-6 with TRBJ1-4; unclear D gene. There are 14 residues in the CDR3. CDR1 is SGHDT, CDR2 YYEEEE, per germline. Trimming pared 2 bases from V and 5 bases from J, leaving 10 bases between. As DNA, the CDR3 is TGTGCCAGCAGCTTTTCCGGGCTAAATGAAAAACTGTTTTTT. This codes for CASSFSGLNEKLFF.

The chain couples TRBV6-5 to TRBJ2-7, with TRBD1 matching over 10 bases. This CDR3 comprises 14 residues. Germline V gives CDR1 MNHEY, CDR2 SVGAGI. V dropped 4 bases and J dropped 6; count of bases not matched to a gene: 6. The CDR3 reads CASSLGDRGREQYF. The DNA for the CDR3 is TGTGCCAGCAGTTTGGGGGACAGGGGTCGCGAGCAGTACTTC.

The chain recombines TRBV6-5 with TRBJ1-5; D call uncertain. V was shortened by 3 bases and J by 7 bases, with 10 bases between the two germline ends. The germline CDR1 and CDR2 sequences are MNHEY and SVGAGI. The CDR3 is 13 residues long. DNA of the CDR3: TGTGCCAGCAGTTATCTGCGAGAACAGCCCCAGCATTTT. It yields the protein CASSYLREQPQHF.

The rearrangement uses TRBV7-9 and TRBJ2-2; maybe TRBD2 (5 bases). V lost 11 bases to trimming and J lost 1 base, with 14 bases between them. The germline V gene has CDR1 SEHNR and CDR2 FQNEAQ (reference sequence). The CDR3 has 14 residues. CDR3 in DNA: TGTGCCCTTTCGGGGTTCAAGAACACCGGGGAGCTGTTTTTT. This encodes CALSGFKNTGELFF. The whole variable domain, filled in from reference TRBV7-9 and TRBJ2-2, reads DTGVSQNPRHKITKRGQNVTFRCDPISEHNRLYWYRQTLGQGPEFLTYFQNEAQLEKSRLLSDRFSAERPKGSFSTLEIQRTEQGDSAMYLCALSGFKNTGELFFGEGSRLTVL.

The J gene is TRBJ1-1, the V gene TRBV9; D is ambiguous. V was pared by 4 bases and J by 5 bases, with 15 bases between. Germline CDR1 and CDR2: SGDLS and YYNGEE. CDR3 size: 14 residues. The chain's CDR3 is CASSPNPVGTEAFF. CDR3 nucleotides: TGTGCCAGCAGCCCCAATCCGGTGGGGACTGAAGCTTTCTTT. Filled out from reference TRBV9 and TRBJ1-1, the complete variable domain reads DSGVTQTPKHLITATGQRVTLRCSPRSGDLSVYWYQQSLDQGLQFLIQYYNGEERAKGNILERFSAQQFPDLHSELNLSSLELGDSALYFCASSPNPVGTEAFFGQGTRLTVV.

This clonotype was seen a handful of times. The chain uses TRBV13 and TRBJ2-3; 9 bases align to TRBD2. The V gene's germline CDR1 is PRHDT and CDR2 FYEKMQ (reference sequence). J lost 7 bases, V lost 3 bases, and 8 bases had no gene match. The CDR3 length is 15 residues. CDR3 coding DNA: TGTGCCAGCAGCTTCAGGACTAGCGAGAGTAATACGCAGTATTTT. Translating it yields CASSFRTSESNTQYF.

This clonotype appeared a few times. The chain couples TRBV4-2 to TRBJ2-2; 11 nucleotides line up with TRBD2. The V gene end was trimmed by 0 bases and the J gene end by 7 bases; junction bases not matched to a gene: 4. From germline, CDR1 is LGHNA and CDR2 YNFKEQ. The length of the CDR3 is 16 residues. The CDR3 protein is CASSQETSGSIGELFF. The CDR3, as DNA: TGTGCCAGCAGCCAAGAAACTAGCGGGAGTATCGGGGAGCTGTTTTTT.

This clonotype turned up a few times. This chain joins TRBV5-1 and TRBJ1-1, with a possible D match to TRBD1 (6 bases). CDR1 SGHRS and CDR2 YFSETQ come from the germline V gene. The CDR3 loop spans 15 amino acids. V was pared by 0 bases and J by 5 bases, with 14 bases between. CDR3 residues: CASSLGKGVRTEAFF. The CDR3, as DNA: TGCGCCAGCAGCTTGGGGAAGGGGGTTAGGACTGAAGCTTTCTTT.

J is TRBJ2-4 and V is TRBV12-5; weak D call: TRBD2 (5 bases). In germline, CDR1 is LGHNT, CDR2 FRNRAP. The CDR3 length is 13 residues. Between the trimmed V and J ends, which lost 1 base and 15 bases, there was a span of 16 bases. CDR3 sequence: CASGLGLARPPYF. CDR3 DNA: TGTGCTAGTGGTTTGGGGCTAGCACGACCCCCGTACTTC.

The chain uses TRBV6-5 and TRBJ1-1; D is unclear. The CDR3 contains 16 residues. Trimming removed 2 bases from V and 4 bases from J, with 17 bases in between. The germline V gene encodes CDR1 MNHEY and CDR2 SVGAGI. The CDR3: CASSYKAPRGLTEAFF. As DNA, the CDR3 is TGTGCCAGCAGTTACAAGGCCCCGCGAGGGCTCACTGAAGCTTTCTTT.